The 19 T cell receptor beta chains reported below all come from one sample, sequenced in a study of early T cells in non-severe SARS-CoV-2 infection (dated by TCRdb to the early 2020s). The receptor library was made with 5' RACE. The sequencing machine was a NextSeq 500. TCRdb ran its own pipeline on the public reads, namely fastp trimming at Q25 and MiXCR clone calling, and kept in-frame beta chains. Every entry covers one CDR3 protein and lists the most common genes and DNA from its rows. This sample holds around 81,000 distinct CDR3 sequences; 13% to 15% were observed only once. The ten most abundant clones make up about a tenth of the sample. Specimen: whole blood. All receptors come from an adult who was a healthcare worker with PCR-confirmed SARS-CoV-2 infection or an uninfected control (not recorded which).

This clonotype was seen more than once but under ten times. CDR3 DNA sequence: TGTGCCAGCAGCCTTTCGGACACCTATAATTCACCCCTCCACTTT. It specifies CASSLSDTYNSPLHF. The chain employs TRBV7-6 and TRBJ1-6, with D possibly being TRBD1 (5 bases). The CDR3 sequence is 15 residues long. Germline V gives CDR1 SGHVS, CDR2 FNYEAQ. V was clipped by 5 bases and J by 2 bases, with 10 bases between them.

This clonotype has just a few counts. This sequence joins TRBV12-3 or TRBV12-4 and TRBJ2-7, with a weak D call TRBD2 (5 bases). The germline V and J ends were trimmed by 8 bases and 3 bases, with 17 bases remaining between them. This CDR3 is built from 14 residues. The CDR3 region is CASRVGLWVYEQYF. The CDR3 DNA reads TGTGCCAGCCGCGTCGGACTGTGGGTCTACGAGCAGTACTTC.

This clonotype was observed many times. The chain uses TRBV5-1 and TRBJ1-2; D might be TRBD1 (6 bases). V lost 0 bases and J 4 bases, leaving 13 bases between the germline ends. Germline V gene data show CDR1 as SGHRS and CDR2 as YFSETQ. CDR3 length equals 15 residues. CDR3 amino acids: CASSLEQGPLYGYTF. In nucleotides, the CDR3 is TGCGCCAGCAGCTTGGAACAGGGCCCTCTCTATGGCTACACCTTC.

This clonotype was observed at least ten times. J is TRBJ2-1 and V is TRBV12-3 or TRBV12-4; TRBD2 agrees at 8 bases. This CDR3 spans 17 amino acids. The V gene end was trimmed by 3 bases and the J gene end by 2 bases; junction bases not matched to a gene: 9. In DNA form, the CDR3 reads TGTGCCAGCAGTTTCGGCTCCGGGGGGGTCACCTACAATGAGCAGTTCTTC. Protein: CASSFGSGGVTYNEQFF.

The chain couples TRBV9 to TRBJ1-6; D unclear. This CDR3 comprises 13 residues. The germline V gene encodes CDR1 SGDLS and CDR2 YYNGEE. V lost 0 bases, J lost 7 bases, and 5 bases lay in between. The CDR3: CASSVDMNSPLHF. CDR3 nucleotides: TGTGCCAGCAGCGTAGATATGAATTCACCCCTCCACTTT.

This clonotype occurred many times. The chain links TRBV12-3 or TRBV12-4 to TRBJ1-2; a weak D match, TRBD1 (5 bases). The CDR3 runs to 12 residues. V was clipped by 4 bases and J by 2 bases, with 5 bases between them. This CDR3 reads CASSWDNYGYTF. CDR3 coding DNA: TGTGCCAGCAGTTGGGACAACTATGGCTACACCTTC.

This chain joins TRBV5-4 and TRBJ2-7, with 9 positions matching TRBD2. Per germline, CDR1 SGHNT and CDR2 YYREEE (reference sequence). V was pared by 3 bases and J by 6 bases, with 4 bases of the junction left unmatched. There are 13 residues in the CDR3. The CDR3 region has the DNA TGTGCCAGCAGCTCAACGACTAGCGGCGAGCAGTACTTC. Protein: CASSSTTSGEQYF. Complete variable domain (other parts from reference TRBV5-4 and TRBJ2-7): ETGVTQSPTHLIKTRGQQVTLRCSSQSGHNTVSWYQQALGQGPQFIFQYYREEENGRGNFPPRFSGLQFPNYSSELNVNALELDDSALYLCASSSTTSGEQYFGPGTRLTVT.

Only a few counts were recorded for this clonotype. The CDR3 DNA sequence: TGTGCCAGCAGCCCGGACAGGGTCTATGGCTACACCTTC. Its protein is CASSPDRVYGYTF. The rearrangement joins TRBV6-6 to TRBJ1-2; 8 nucleotides align to TRBD1. Trimming cost V 6 bases and J 4 bases; bases outside gene matches: 4. The CDR3 consists of 13 residues. CDR1 is MNHNY, CDR2 SVGAGI, per germline (reference sequence).

The rearrangement joins TRBV12-3 or TRBV12-4 to TRBJ2-3, with 14 bases lining up with TRBD2. The length of the CDR3 is 18 residues. After removal of 0 bases from V and 1 base from J, the junction contained 3 bases not matched to a gene. The CDR3, as DNA: TGTGCCAGCAGTTTAGCGGGACTAGCGGGGGCCCGCACAGATACGCAGTATTTT. Translating it yields CASSLAGLAGARTDTQYF.

This clonotype appeared a few times. V and J are TRBV6-1 and TRBJ2-3; D unresolved. This CDR3 spans 13 amino acids. Germline CDR1 MNHNS, CDR2 SASEGT. V gave up 8 bases and J gave up 0 bases, with 9 bases separating them. The CDR3 reads CASGRTSTDTQYF. CDR3 sequence (DNA): TGTGCCAGCGGTAGAACGAGCACAGATACGCAGTATTTT.

This clonotype was picked up a small number of times. The chain employs TRBV20-1 and TRBJ1-5; tentative D call: TRBD1 (5 bases). This CDR3 has 12 amino acids. The ends were cut back, 3 bases at V and 4 bases at J, with 7 bases in the middle. The germline gives CDR1 DFQATT, CDR2 SNEGSKA (reference sequence). CDR3 protein: CSARQGNQPQHF. The DNA of the CDR3 is TGCAGTGCTAGGCAGGGAAATCAGCCCCAGCATTTT.

In this sample, this clonotype turned up a few times. This chain joins TRBV9 and TRBJ2-3; D remains ambiguous. This CDR3 has 15 residues. V lost 0 bases and J lost 0, with 8 bases in between. Germline V lookup: CDR1 SGDLS, CDR2 YYNGEE. This CDR3 is CASSVAVTSTDTQYF. CDR3 nucleotides: TGTGCCAGCAGCGTAGCAGTAACTAGCACAGATACGCAGTATTTT.

This chain links TRBV7-9 with TRBJ1-4; D is uncertain. Trimming left V 5 bases short and J 7 bases short, with 11 bases between. CDR1 SEHNR and CDR2 FQNEAQ come from the germline V gene (reference sequence). CDR3 length: 13 amino acids. Here the CDR3 DNA reads TGTGCCAGCAGCCCCGTAGGCGGTGAAAAACTGTTTTTT. It specifies CASSPVGGEKLFF.

This sequence joins TRBV7-8 and TRBJ2-1, with D tentatively TRBD2 (7 bases). Per the germline V gene, CDR1 is SGHVS and CDR2 is FQNEAQ. Trimming left V 0 bases short and J 0 bases short, with 12 bases between. This CDR3 has 17 residues. Here the CDR3 reads CASSLAGGASSYNEQFF. As DNA, the CDR3 is TGTGCCAGCAGCTTAGCAGGGGGGGCCAGCTCCTACAATGAGCAGTTCTTC.

This clonotype has a handful of counts. The rearrangement joins TRBV3-1 to TRBJ1-4; D is undetermined. The V end was cut by 8 bases, the J end by 2 bases, with 9 bases between. The CDR3 consists of 13 residues. CDR1 and CDR2 (germline): LGHDT, YNNKEL (reference sequence). The CDR3 sequence is CASDRDTNEKLFF. The CDR3 bases are TGTGCCAGCGATAGAGACACTAATGAAAAACTGTTTTTT.

The chain has TRBV29-1 and TRBJ2-3; 13 nucleotides agree with TRBD2. The CDR3 covers 14 residues. Trimming took 6 bases from V and 5 from J; bases not matched to a gene: 5. Germline V gives CDR1 SQVTM, CDR2 ANQGSEA. CDR3: CSVPGLAGVDTQYF. DNA for the CDR3: TGCAGCGTCCCCGGACTAGCGGGGGTAGATACGCAGTATTTT.

V gene TRBV12-3 or TRBV12-4 combines with J gene TRBJ1-2; a weak D match, TRBD1 (6 bases). The ends were cut back, 4 bases at V and 4 bases at J, with 19 bases in the middle. The CDR3 extends over 16 amino acids. The CDR3 nucleotides read TGTGCCAGCAGTTCACGGACAGAGGTTGGGGTCTATGGCTACACCTTC. This translates into CASSSRTEVGVYGYTF.

The V and J genes are TRBV7-9 and TRBJ1-1, with D unresolved. CDR3 length: 12 residues. Per germline, CDR1 SEHNR and CDR2 FQNEAQ (reference sequence). V shed 5 bases and J shed 3 bases, with 7 bases lying between them. CDR3 nucleotide sequence: TGTGCCAGCAGCCCCGAGTACACTGAAGCTTTCTTT. Its translation: CASSPEYTEAFF.

V is TRBV27 and J is TRBJ2-7; possibly TRBD2 for D (6 bases). V was shortened by 3 bases and J by 7 bases, with 19 bases between the two germline ends. This CDR3 has 15 residues. CDR1 is MNHEY, CDR2 SMNVEV, per germline (reference sequence). CDR3 loop: CASSFGLAQPGEQYF. CDR3 nucleotides: TGTGCCAGCAGTTTTGGTCTAGCGCAGCCGGGGGAGCAGTACTTC.